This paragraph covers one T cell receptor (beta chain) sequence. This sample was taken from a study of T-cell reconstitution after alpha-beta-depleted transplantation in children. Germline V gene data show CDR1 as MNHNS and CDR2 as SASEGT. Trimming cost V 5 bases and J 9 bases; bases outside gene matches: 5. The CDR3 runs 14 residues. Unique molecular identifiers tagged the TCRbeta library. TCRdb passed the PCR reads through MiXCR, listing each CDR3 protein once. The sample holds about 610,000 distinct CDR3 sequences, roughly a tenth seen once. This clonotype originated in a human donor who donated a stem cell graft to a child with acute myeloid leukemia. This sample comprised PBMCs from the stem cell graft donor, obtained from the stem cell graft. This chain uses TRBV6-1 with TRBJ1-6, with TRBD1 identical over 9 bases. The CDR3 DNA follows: TGTGCCAGCAGTAGTACAGGGGGCCGTTCACCCCTCCACTTT. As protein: CASSSTGGRSPLHF.